These 28 T cell receptor beta chains share one sample of origin, sequenced in a study of cytomegalovirus exposure and HLA in healthy donors. Primers included in the PCR were 60 Vbeta and 13 Jbeta primers. The method was immunoSEQ multiplex PCR; TCRdb's version includes in-frame clones alone and lacks a portion of them. The table lists 65,000 to 95,000 clones, roughly four fifths of them singletons. Material: PBMCs. The receptors shown here come from a human donor in good health.

The chain recombines TRBV5-1 with TRBJ2-3; weak D call: TRBD1 (7 bases). CDR3 length: 15 residues. V gave up 6 bases and J gave up 1 base, with 15 bases separating them. Per the germline V gene, CDR1 is SGHRS and CDR2 is YFSETQ. CDR3 sequence reads: CASKSRGEGTDTQYF. The CDR3 bases are TGCGCCAGCAAAAGCAGGGGGGAAGGCACAGATACGCAGTATTTT.

The CDR3 sequence: CASYGQTNTGELFF. CDR3 nucleotides: TGTGCCAGCTATGGACAAACGAACACCGGGGAGCTGTTTTTT. The chain has TRBV9 and TRBJ2-2; D might be TRBD1 (5 bases). V lost 7 bases, J lost 0 bases, and 10 bases lay in between. CDR1 is SGDLS and CDR2 is YYNGEE in the germline V gene. The CDR3 spans 14 residues.

In the case of this clone: The junction departs from the called germline gene at one end, perhaps through a read error. The chain is built from TRBV7-9 and TRBJ1-1, with D possibly TRBD1 on 5 matching bases. Germline values: CDR1 SEHNR, CDR2 FQNEAQ (reference sequence). There are 16 residues in the CDR3. DNA of the CDR3: TGTTCCAGCAGCCCGTATCCCGGGCAGGGGAACACTGAAGCTTTCTTT. Translated: CSSSPYPGQGNTEAFF.

The chain carries TRBV19 and TRBJ2-3, with 8 bases matching TRBD2. The CDR3 is 13 residues long. Trimming removed 6 bases from V and 5 bases from J; junction bases left unmatched: 4. Germline CDR1 and CDR2: LNHDA and SQIVND (reference sequence). The CDR3 reads CASSPGGGDTQYF. The CDR3 DNA is TGTGCCAGTAGCCCCGGGGGGGGAGATACGCAGTATTTT.

This chain connects TRBV6-1 to TRBJ2-6; possible D gene TRBD2, 5 bases. Per germline, CDR1 MNHNS and CDR2 SASEGT. V lost 2 bases, J lost 9 bases, and 11 bases lay in between. There are 14 residues in the CDR3. CDR3 bases: TGTGCCAGCAGTGAAACCGGGGTGAGCAACGTCCTGACTTTC. It encodes CASSETGVSNVLTF.

The chain's CDR3 is CASSLNINSPLHF. CDR3 sequence (DNA): TGCGCCAGCAGCTTGAACATTAATTCACCCCTCCACTTT. This chain links TRBV5-1 with TRBJ1-6; D remains unclear. The germline CDR1 and CDR2 sequences are SGHRS and YFSETQ. The V and J ends lost 1 base and 6 bases respectively, with 5 bases between them. The length of the CDR3 is 13 residues.

This clone was seen only a few times. The chain uses TRBV5-6 and TRBJ2-7; tentatively, D is TRBD1 (5 bases). The germline V and J ends were trimmed by 0 bases and 3 bases, with 10 bases remaining between them. CDR1 SGHDT and CDR2 YYEEEE come from the germline V gene. The CDR3 is 14 residues long. CDR3 sequence: CASSLGTRFYEQYF. As DNA, the CDR3 is TGTGCCAGCAGCTTGGGGACACGTTTCTACGAGCAGTACTTC.

The chain recombines TRBV6-1 with TRBJ1-5; D is ambiguous. V was pared by 2 bases and J by 4 bases, with 3 bases between. CDR3 size: 12 residues. Germline CDR1 is MNHNS and CDR2 is SASEGT. CDR3 protein: CASSELNQPQHF. The CDR3 DNA reads TGTGCCAGCAGTGAACTGAATCAGCCCCAGCATTTT.

The rearrangement joins TRBV7-8 to TRBJ2-1, with D tentatively TRBD1 (6 bases). The V gene's germline CDR1 is SGHVS and CDR2 FQNEAQ. Trimming left V 5 bases short and J 8 bases short, with 19 bases between. The length of the CDR3 is 15 residues. The CDR3 DNA reads TGTGCCAGCAGCCCCTGGGGGCAGACCAAGCATGAGCAGTTCTTC. Amino acids: CASSPWGQTKHEQFF.

The chain carries TRBV4-2 and TRBJ1-6; D possibly corresponds to TRBD1 (5 bases). V lost 0 bases and J 9 bases, leaving 18 bases between the germline ends. This CDR3 region has 17 residues. Germline CDR1 LGHNA, CDR2 YNFKEQ. In DNA, the CDR3 is TGTGCCAGCAGCCAAGATTTTCGCAGGGAAGCTGGTTCACCCCTCCACTTT. Protein product: CASSQDFRREAGSPLHF.

This chain joins TRBV11-3 and TRBJ2-3, with 14 bases lining up with TRBD2. This CDR3 contains 16 residues. The V segment lost 5 bases and the J segment 2 bases; nucleotides outside the gene matches: 3. Germline lookup yields CDR1 SGHNT and CDR2 YENEEA. The CDR3 spells CASSLGLAGATDTQYF. For the CDR3, the DNA is TGTGCCAGCAGCCTGGGACTAGCGGGGGCCACAGATACGCAGTATTTT.

The chain is built from TRBV5-6 and TRBJ2-4; TRBD2 matches 8 bases. J lost 7 bases, V lost 4 bases, and 7 bases had no gene match. Germline V gene data show CDR1 as SGHDT and CDR2 as YYEEEE. The CDR3 runs 14 residues. The CDR3 region is CASSRGGSTNIQYF. For the CDR3, the DNA is TGTGCCAGCAGCCGGGGGGGGAGTACGAACATTCAGTACTTC.

J is TRBJ2-5 and V is TRBV7-6; 12 bases fit TRBD2. Germline V gene data show CDR1 as SGHVS and CDR2 as FNYEAQ. The length of the CDR3 is 17 residues. Trimming at V came to 0 bases and at J to 5 bases, leaving 7 bases not matched to a gene. The CDR3 DNA follows: TGTGCCAGCAGCTTAGCAGGGGCTAGCGGGGGGGCTGAGACCCAGTACTTC. This encodes CASSLAGASGGAETQYF.

The J gene is TRBJ1-2, the V gene TRBV7-9; no clear D. This CDR3 has 15 amino acids. CDR1 is SEHNR and CDR2 is FQNEAQ in the germline V gene (reference sequence). Trimming cost V 0 bases and J 0 bases, with 8 bases left between them. The CDR3: CASSLAGSTNYGYTF. In DNA form, the CDR3 reads TGTGCCAGCAGCTTAGCTGGCAGTACTAACTATGGCTACACCTTC.

This chain joins TRBV7-8 and TRBJ2-7; 10 positions agree with TRBD1. Trimming removed 6 bases from V and 3 bases from J; junction bases left unmatched: 5. CDR1 is SGHVS, CDR2 FQNEAQ, per germline. There are 14 residues in the CDR3. The CDR3 loop is CASRTGTGVYEQYF. CDR3 nucleotides: TGTGCCAGCAGGACCGGGACAGGGGTCTACGAGCAGTACTTC.

This chain uses TRBV27 with TRBJ1-1; 11 nucleotides agree with TRBD1. The ends lost 3 bases at V and 5 bases at J; junction bases unmatched: 5. This CDR3 comprises 15 residues. Per germline, CDR1 MNHEY and CDR2 SMNVEV (reference sequence). CDR3 DNA sequence: TGTGCCAGCAGTTTTGGGACAGGGGGTTCTACTGAAGCTTTCTTT. Protein sequence: CASSFGTGGSTEAFF.

This chain joins TRBV15 and TRBJ1-5; TRBD1 agrees at 9 bases. This CDR3 has 15 amino acids. With V trimmed by 0 bases and J by 6 bases, 3 bases remained unmatched. Germline lookup yields CDR1 LNHNV and CDR2 YYDKDF (reference sequence). The CDR3 sequence: CATSRDGQGIQPQHF. CDR3 DNA sequence: TGTGCCACCAGCAGAGATGGACAGGGGATTCAGCCCCAGCATTTT.

V usage is TRBV6-5 and J usage is TRBJ1-1, with 7 bases identical to TRBD1. The J segment lost 10 bases and the V segment lost 5 bases, leaving 7 bases of the junction unmatched. The length of the CDR3 is 12 residues. Germline loops: CDR1 MNHEY, CDR2 SVGAGI. For the CDR3, the DNA is TGTGCCAGCAGTCACGGGACAGTTGGAGCTTTCTTT. Its protein is CASSHGTVGAFF.

The chain has TRBV19 and TRBJ1-1; no definite D call. The V gene lost 3 bases and the J gene lost 6 bases, with 14 bases spanning the gap. CDR3 length: 14 residues. CDR1 LNHDA and CDR2 SQIVND come from the germline V gene (reference sequence). The CDR3 reads CASSIEVSGAEAFF. The CDR3 DNA reads TGTGCCAGTAGTATCGAGGTTTCTGGAGCTGAAGCTTTCTTT.

This chain connects TRBV7-9 to TRBJ1-1, with a possible D match to TRBD1 (6 bases). The germline V gene encodes CDR1 SEHNR and CDR2 FQNEAQ (reference sequence). The CDR3 is 15 residues long. V was clipped by 5 bases and J by 3 bases, with 16 bases between them. The CDR3 DNA is TGTGCCAGCAGCATACGTACAGGGTGGGACACTGAAGCTTTCTTT. Translated, it gives CASSIRTGWDTEAFF.

V and J are TRBV27 and TRBJ2-7; tentatively, D is TRBD2 (5 bases). The CDR3 is 15 residues long. Germline assignment: CDR1 MNHEY and CDR2 SMNVEV (reference sequence). V lost 2 bases, J lost 0 bases, and 11 bases lay in between. CDR3 nucleotides: TGTGCCAGCAGTTTAACATTCACTAGCTCCTACGAGCAGTACTTC. Amino acids: CASSLTFTSSYEQYF.

This clone was recorded many times. The gene calls are TRBV6-4 and TRBJ2-2; TRBD2 matches at 10 bases. Trimming removed 6 bases from V and 3 bases from J; junction bases left unmatched: 1. Per germline, CDR1 MRHNA and CDR2 SNTAGT. This CDR3 has 14 residues. For the CDR3, the DNA is TGTGCCAGCAGGAGCGGGGGGGACACCGGGGAGCTGTTTTTT. It is translated as CASRSGGDTGELFF.

This clone has only a few counts. The chain uses TRBV19 and TRBJ1-1; 9 nucleotides match TRBD1. V shed 8 bases, J shed 1 base, and the junction held 5 bases outside the gene matches. The V gene's germline CDR1 is LNHDA and CDR2 SQIVND (reference sequence). The CDR3 is made up of 14 amino acids. CDR3 region: CASQVTGGNTEAFF. The CDR3 region has the DNA TGTGCCAGTCAAGTGACAGGGGGGAACACTGAAGCTTTCTTT. Together with reference TRBV19 and TRBJ1-1, the CDR3 gives the full variable domain: DGGITQSPKYLFRKEGQNVTLSCEQNLNHDAMYWYRQDPGQGLRLIYYSQIVNDFQKGDIAEGYSVSREKKESFPLTVTSAQKNPTAFYLCASQVTGGNTEAFFGQGTRLTVV.

The J gene is TRBJ2-5, the V gene TRBV5-4; D uncertain. The CDR3 totals 13 residues. The germline V gene has CDR1 SGHNT and CDR2 YYREEE (reference sequence). V lost 4 bases and J lost 5, with 12 bases in between. The CDR3 loop is CASSPTTGETQYF. The CDR3 DNA follows: TGTGCCAGCAGCCCGACGACCGGGGAGACCCAGTACTTC.

The count of this clone is one. The rearrangement uses TRBV9 and TRBJ1-6; 7 nucleotides agree with TRBD1. The CDR3 sequence is 15 residues long. V shed 2 bases and J 9 bases; nucleotides not matched to a gene: 8. Germline V gene data show CDR1 as SGDLS and CDR2 as YYNGEE. The CDR3 DNA reads TGTGCCAGCAGCGTGGGGACAGACGGGCGTTCACCCCTCCACTTT. This gives the protein CASSVGTDGRSPLHF.

V gene TRBV11-2 combines with J gene TRBJ1-2; TRBD1 might be the D (6 bases). This CDR3 is built from 13 residues. Trimming removed 6 bases from V and 8 bases from J, with 16 bases in between. CDR1 SGHAT and CDR2 FQNNGV come from the germline V gene. CDR3 nucleotide sequence: TGTGCCAGCAGGGGAACAGGGTACTCGGGCTACACCTTC. Its translation is CASRGTGYSGYTF.

The V call is TRBV14, the J call TRBJ1-6; D might be TRBD1 (6 bases). This CDR3 spans 14 amino acids. The V and J ends lost 3 bases and 8 bases respectively, with 11 bases between them. Looked up from germline, CDR1 is SGHDN and CDR2 is FVKESK. Written as DNA, the CDR3 is TGTGCCAGCAGCCACTGGGGGCGGGATTCACCCCTCCACTTT. Translated: CASSHWGRDSPLHF.

The V and J genes are TRBV7-2 and TRBJ2-6, with 10 nucleotides matching TRBD1. The CDR3 is 16 amino acids. The germline gives CDR1 SGHTA, CDR2 FQGNSA. V trimming: 4 bases; J trimming: 1 base; junction bases outside the gene matches: 1. CDR3 coding DNA: TGTGCCAGCAGCTCGGGACAGGGGTCTGGGGCCAACGTCCTGACTTTC. Protein sequence: CASSSGQGSGANVLTF. The full variable domain, in which reference TRBV7-2 and TRBJ2-6 provide the parts outside the CDR3, is GAGVSQSPSNKVTEKGKDVELRCDPISGHTALYWYRQSLGQGLEFLIYFQGNSAPDKSGLPSDRFSAERTGGSVSTLTIQRTQQEDSAVYLCASSSGQGSGANVLTFGAGSRLTVL.